The entry below describes one T cell receptor (beta chain). This clonotype occurred many times. Its antigen is still unknown. The record has no base qualities; no much larger clone is one base away. Naive CD8 T cell libraries were made from approximately 20,000 to 1,000,000 sorted cells using 10%, 30% or 50% of purified RNA. On a BD FACSAria II, naive CD8 T cells were FACS-sorted as CD8+CD4-CCR7+CD45RA+ and collected into RLT Plus buffer. To test detection sensitivity, Jurkat RNA equivalent to about eleven TCR copies was spiked into samples of roughly 19,000-1,000,000 naive CD8 T cells. CD8 T cells were enriched with RosetteSep CD8+ T Cell Enrichment Cocktail and Ficoll-Paque, followed by ACK red cell lysis. This sample was taken from a study of molecular identifiers for immune sequencing clone quantification (dated by TCRdb to between 2017 and 2018). At the level of the whole study: In a replicate experiment, RNA from roughly 20,000 or 100,000 naive CD8 T cells was split into five aliquots, four of which were sequenced. This methods study used CD8 T cells to benchmark TCR RNA copy counting and molecular-identifier clustering-based TCR repertoire sequencing (MIDCIRS). The study at large found these results: Without barcode sub-clustering, chimeric consensus sequences inflated TCR diversity; chimeras reached as high as 47%. In CMV-specific effector cells, clones with more than 20 RNA copies contained over 98% of molecules, whereas in naive cells such clones contained under 1% of molecules. Modeling estimated approximately 3 recovered TCR RNA copies per cell, compared with about 10 by digital PCR, which implies about 30% capture efficiency. Even against a background of one million naive CD8 T cells, spiked-in Jurkat TCR RNA amounting to a single cell's worth was reported to be detectable. The naive libraries included spiked-in Jurkat TCR RNA (roughly 11 copies' worth), and this RNA is not part of the donor repertoire. Highly expanded clone sizes could be underestimated because identical TCR molecules may share a barcode.

Library preparation used PCR. The reads were generated on an Illumina HiSeq 4000. Bulk TCR libraries were generated as previously described, with the TCR primers listed in Table S5 used. Total RNA was purified with the Qiagen AllPrep DNA/RNA kit. Reads from multiple sequencing runs of the same library were pooled before analysis. Processing in the source paper ran as follows. Reads were retained only if their TCR constant sequence matched exactly, and those retained reads were trimmed to 150 nt and grouped according to their 12-nt molecular barcodes. Reads inside each barcode group were sub-clustered using a 15% Levenshtein threshold, and a quality-weighted consensus sequence was constructed for each RNA molecule. Non-functional sequences were excluded, and lower-count sequences lying one edit away from another sequence were also excluded. Based on a fit of two negative binomial distributions, barcode sub-clusters having less than 20% of the maximum read count were discarded. TCRdb reprocessing: public reads trimmed at Q25 with fastp, clones called with MiXCR, in-frame beta chains kept. For every CDR3 protein sequence, its rows merge into one entry that carries the most common genes and DNA. The authors' filters were not applied to this entry. The sample yields just under 650,000 distinct CDR3 sequences; nearly 20% were counted once. Roughly 0.85% of the sample is held by the ten biggest clonotypes.

This TCR came from a human donor in good health. Some libraries in this study had Jurkat cell RNA spiked in. Sequenced material: naive CD8+ T cells from blood, with Jurkat cell RNA spiked in. What this sample's cell subset or site label stands for: FACS-sorted CD8+CD4-CCR7+CD45RA+ naive T cells.

The nucleotide sequence is given as TGTGCTAGTGGCTCACAGGCCGGGGAGCTGTTTTTT. Translated, this gives CASGSQAGELFF. Recombination linked TRBV12-5 to TRBJ2-2; the D gene is perhaps TRBD1, from 5 matching bases. V drops 6 bases and J drops 6 bases, leaving 8 bases in between. From the cysteine up to the phenylalanine, the CDR3 has a length of 12 residues. The CDR3 DNA has 36 bases and is translated from base 1. Based on the germline V gene, the CDR1 and CDR2 sequences are LGHNT and FRNRAP.